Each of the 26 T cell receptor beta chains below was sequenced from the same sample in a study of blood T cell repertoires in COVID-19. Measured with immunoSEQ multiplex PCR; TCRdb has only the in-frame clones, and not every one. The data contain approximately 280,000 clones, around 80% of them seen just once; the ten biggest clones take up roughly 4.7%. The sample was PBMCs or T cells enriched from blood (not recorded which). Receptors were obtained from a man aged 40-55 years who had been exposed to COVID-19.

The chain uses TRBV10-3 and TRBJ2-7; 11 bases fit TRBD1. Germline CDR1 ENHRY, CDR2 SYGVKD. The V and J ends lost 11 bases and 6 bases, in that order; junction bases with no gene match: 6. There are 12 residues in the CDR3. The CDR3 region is CAAWTGGVEQYF. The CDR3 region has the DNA TGTGCCGCCTGGACAGGGGGCGTCGAGCAGTACTTC.

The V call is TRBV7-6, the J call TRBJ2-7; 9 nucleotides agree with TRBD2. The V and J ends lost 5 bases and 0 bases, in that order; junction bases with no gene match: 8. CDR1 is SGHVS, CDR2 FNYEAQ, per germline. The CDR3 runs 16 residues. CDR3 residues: CASSRGGDMGSYEQYF. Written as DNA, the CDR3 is TGTGCCAGCAGCCGCGGGGGGGATATGGGCTCCTACGAGCAGTACTTC.

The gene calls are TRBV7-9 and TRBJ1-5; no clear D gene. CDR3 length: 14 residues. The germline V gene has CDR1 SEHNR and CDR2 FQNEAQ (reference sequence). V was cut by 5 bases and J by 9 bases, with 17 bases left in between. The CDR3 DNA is TGTGCCAGCAGCGCGAGGACTGATCTGATGCCCCAGCATTTT. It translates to CASSARTDLMPQHF.

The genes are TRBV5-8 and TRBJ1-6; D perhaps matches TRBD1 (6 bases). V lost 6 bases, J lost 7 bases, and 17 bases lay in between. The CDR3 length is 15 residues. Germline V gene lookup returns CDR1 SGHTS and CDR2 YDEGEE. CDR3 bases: TGTGCCAGCACCCTCGTACAGGGCCGGAATTCACCCCTCCACTTT. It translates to CASTLVQGRNSPLHF. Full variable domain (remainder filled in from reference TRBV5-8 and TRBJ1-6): EAGVTQSPTHLIKTRGQQATLRCSPISGHTSVYWYQQALGLGLQFLLWYDEGEERNRGNFPPRFSGRQFPNYSSELNVNALELEDSALYLCASTLVQGRNSPLHFGNGTRLTVT.

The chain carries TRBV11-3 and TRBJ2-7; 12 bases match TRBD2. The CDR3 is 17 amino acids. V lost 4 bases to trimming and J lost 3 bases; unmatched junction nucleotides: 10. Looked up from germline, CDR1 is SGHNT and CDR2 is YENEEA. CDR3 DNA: TGTGCCAGCAGCTCCGGGACTAGCGGGCAACCACACTACGAGCAGTACTTC. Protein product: CASSSGTSGQPHYEQYF.

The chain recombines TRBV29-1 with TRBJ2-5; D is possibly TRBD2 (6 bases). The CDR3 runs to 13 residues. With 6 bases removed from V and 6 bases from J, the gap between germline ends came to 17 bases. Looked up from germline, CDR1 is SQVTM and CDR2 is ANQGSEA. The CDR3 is CSVEGRFRQTQYF. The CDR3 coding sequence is TGCAGCGTCGAGGGGAGGTTTCGGCAGACCCAGTACTTC.

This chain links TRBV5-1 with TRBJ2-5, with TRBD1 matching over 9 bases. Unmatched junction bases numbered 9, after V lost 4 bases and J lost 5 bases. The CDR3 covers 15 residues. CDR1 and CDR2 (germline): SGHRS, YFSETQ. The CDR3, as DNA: TGCGCCAGCAGCGCCGGGACAGGGTCTTCGGAGACCCAGTACTTC. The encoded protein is CASSAGTGSSETQYF. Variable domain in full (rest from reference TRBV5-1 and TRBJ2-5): KAGVTQTPRYLIKTRGQQVTLSCSPISGHRSVSWYQQTPGQGLQFLFEYFSETQRNKGNFPGRFSGRQFSNSRSEMNVSTLELGDSALYLCASSAGTGSSETQYFGPGTRLLVL.

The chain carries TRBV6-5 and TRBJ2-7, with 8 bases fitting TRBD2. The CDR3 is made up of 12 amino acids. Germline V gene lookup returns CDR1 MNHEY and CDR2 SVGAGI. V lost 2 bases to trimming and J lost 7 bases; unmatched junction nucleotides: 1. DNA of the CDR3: TGTGCCAGCAGTTACGTAGCGGGGGAGCAGTACTTC. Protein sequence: CASSYVAGEQYF.

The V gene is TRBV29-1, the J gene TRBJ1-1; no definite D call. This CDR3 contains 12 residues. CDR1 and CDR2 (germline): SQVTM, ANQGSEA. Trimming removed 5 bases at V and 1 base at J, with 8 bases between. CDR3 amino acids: CSVTEGNTEAFF. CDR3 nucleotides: TGCAGCGTTACGGAGGGGAACACTGAAGCTTTCTTT. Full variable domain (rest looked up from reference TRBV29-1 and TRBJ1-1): SAVISQKPSRDICQRGTSLTIQCQVDSQVTMMFWYRQQPGQSLTLIATANQGSEATYESGFVIDKFPISRPNLTFSTLTVSNMSPEDSSIYLCSVTEGNTEAFFGQGTRLTVV.

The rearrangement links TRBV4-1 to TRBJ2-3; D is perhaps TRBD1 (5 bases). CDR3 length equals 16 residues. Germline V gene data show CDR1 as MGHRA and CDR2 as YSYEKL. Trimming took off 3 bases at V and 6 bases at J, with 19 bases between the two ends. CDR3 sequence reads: CASSHVTVTPWDTQYF. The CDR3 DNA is TGCGCCAGCAGCCATGTGACAGTTACGCCATGGGATACGCAGTATTTT.

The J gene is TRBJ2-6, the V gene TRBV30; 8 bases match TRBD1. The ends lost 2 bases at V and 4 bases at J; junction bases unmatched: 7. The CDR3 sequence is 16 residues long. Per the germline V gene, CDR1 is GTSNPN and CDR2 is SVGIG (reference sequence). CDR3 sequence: CAWSFTGGTGANVLTF. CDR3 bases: TGTGCCTGGAGTTTCACAGGGGGGACAGGGGCCAACGTCCTGACTTTC.

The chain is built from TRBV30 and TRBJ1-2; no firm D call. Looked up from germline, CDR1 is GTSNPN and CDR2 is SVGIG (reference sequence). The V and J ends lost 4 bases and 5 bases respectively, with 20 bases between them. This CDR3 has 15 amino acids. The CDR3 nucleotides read TGTGCCTGGAAACTATCTCGGCAGTCACTTTATGGCTACACCTTC. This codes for CAWKLSRQSLYGYTF.

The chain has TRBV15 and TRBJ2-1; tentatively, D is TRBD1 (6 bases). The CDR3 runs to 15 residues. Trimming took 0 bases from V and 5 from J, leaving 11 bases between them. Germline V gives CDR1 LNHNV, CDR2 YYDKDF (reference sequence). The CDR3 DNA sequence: TGTGCCACCAGCAGAGATTACGGGGACAACAATGAGCAGTTCTTC. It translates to CATSRDYGDNNEQFF.

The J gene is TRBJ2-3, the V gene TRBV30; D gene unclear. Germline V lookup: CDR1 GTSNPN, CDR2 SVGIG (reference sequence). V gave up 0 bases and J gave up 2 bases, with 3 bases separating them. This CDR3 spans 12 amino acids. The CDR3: CAWSVHTDTQYF. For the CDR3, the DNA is TGTGCCTGGAGTGTCCACACAGATACGCAGTATTTT.

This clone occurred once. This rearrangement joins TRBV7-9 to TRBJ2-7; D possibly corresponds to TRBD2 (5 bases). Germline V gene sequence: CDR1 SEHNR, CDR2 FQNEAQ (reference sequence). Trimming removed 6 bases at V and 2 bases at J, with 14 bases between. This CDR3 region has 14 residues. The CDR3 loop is CASRLDLIAYEQYF. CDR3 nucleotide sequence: TGTGCCAGCAGACTAGACCTAATTGCCTACGAGCAGTACTTC.

CDR3 protein: CASSLEYGLAGELFF. CDR3 DNA sequence: TGTGCCAGCAGCTTAGAATACGGACTGGCCGGGGAGCTGTTTTTT. This sequence joins TRBV7-9 and TRBJ2-2, with TRBD2 as a possible D gene (5 bases). Per the germline V gene, CDR1 is SEHNR and CDR2 is FQNEAQ (reference sequence). The CDR3 is made up of 15 amino acids. With 1 base removed from V and 6 bases from J, the gap between germline ends came to 12 bases.

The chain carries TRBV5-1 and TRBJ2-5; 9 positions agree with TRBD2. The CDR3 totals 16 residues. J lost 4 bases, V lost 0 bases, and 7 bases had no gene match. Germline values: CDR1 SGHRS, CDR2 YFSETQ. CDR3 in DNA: TGCGCCAGCAGCTTGGGTAATAGCGGGAGTGGAGAGACCCAGTACTTC. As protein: CASSLGNSGSGETQYF.

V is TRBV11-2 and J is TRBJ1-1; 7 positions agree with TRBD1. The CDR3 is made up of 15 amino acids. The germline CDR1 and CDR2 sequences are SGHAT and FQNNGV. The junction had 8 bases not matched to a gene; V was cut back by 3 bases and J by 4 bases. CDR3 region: CASSLTGMIGTEAFF. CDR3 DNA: TGTGCCAGCAGCTTGACAGGGATGATAGGCACTGAAGCTTTCTTT.

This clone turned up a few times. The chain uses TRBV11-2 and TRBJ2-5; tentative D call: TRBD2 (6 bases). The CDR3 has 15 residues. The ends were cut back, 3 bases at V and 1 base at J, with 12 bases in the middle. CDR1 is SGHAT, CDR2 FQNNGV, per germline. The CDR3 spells CASSFLGGSQETQYF. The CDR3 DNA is TGTGCCAGCAGCTTTCTCGGGGGTAGCCAAGAGACCCAGTACTTC.

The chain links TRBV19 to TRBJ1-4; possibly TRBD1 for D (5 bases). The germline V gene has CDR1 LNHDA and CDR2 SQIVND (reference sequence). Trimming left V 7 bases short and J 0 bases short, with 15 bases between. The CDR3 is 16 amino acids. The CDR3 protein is CASTDPRGTTNEKLFF. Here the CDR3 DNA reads TGTGCCAGTACCGACCCGCGGGGGACAACTAATGAAAAACTGTTTTTT.

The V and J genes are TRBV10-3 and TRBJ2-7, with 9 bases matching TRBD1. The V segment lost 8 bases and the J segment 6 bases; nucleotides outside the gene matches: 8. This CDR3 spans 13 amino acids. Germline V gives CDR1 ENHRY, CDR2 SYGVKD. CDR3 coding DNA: TGTGCCATCCTCCGGGACAGGGAATCCGAGCAGTACTTC. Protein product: CAILRDRESEQYF.

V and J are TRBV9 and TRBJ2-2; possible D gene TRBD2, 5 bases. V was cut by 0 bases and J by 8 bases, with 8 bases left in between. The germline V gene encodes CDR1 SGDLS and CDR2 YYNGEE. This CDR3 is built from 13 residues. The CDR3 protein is CASSVGRTGELFF. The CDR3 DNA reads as TGTGCCAGCAGCGTAGGTAGGACTGGGGAGCTGTTTTTT.

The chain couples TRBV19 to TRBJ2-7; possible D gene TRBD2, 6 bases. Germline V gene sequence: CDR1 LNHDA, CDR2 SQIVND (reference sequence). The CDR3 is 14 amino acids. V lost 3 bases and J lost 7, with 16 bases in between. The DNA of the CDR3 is TGTGCCAGTAGTATCCAGGACTGGGCGGGGGAGCAGTACTTC. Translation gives CASSIQDWAGEQYF. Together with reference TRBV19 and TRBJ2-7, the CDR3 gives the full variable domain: DGGITQSPKYLFRKEGQNVTLSCEQNLNHDAMYWYRQDPGQGLRLIYYSQIVNDFQKGDIAEGYSVSREKKESFPLTVTSAQKNPTAFYLCASSIQDWAGEQYFGPGTRLTVT.

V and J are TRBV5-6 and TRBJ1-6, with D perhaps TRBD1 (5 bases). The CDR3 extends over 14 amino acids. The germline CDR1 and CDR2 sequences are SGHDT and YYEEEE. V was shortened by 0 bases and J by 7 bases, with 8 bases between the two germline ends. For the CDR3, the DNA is TGTGCCAGCAGCTTGGCAGGGTTCAATTCACCCCTCCACTTT. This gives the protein CASSLAGFNSPLHF.

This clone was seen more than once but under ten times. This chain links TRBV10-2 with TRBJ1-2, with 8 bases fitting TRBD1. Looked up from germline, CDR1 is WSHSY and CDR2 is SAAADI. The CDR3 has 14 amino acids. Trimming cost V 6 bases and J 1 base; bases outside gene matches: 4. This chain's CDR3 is CASSWDRNNYGYTF. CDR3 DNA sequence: TGCGCCAGCAGCTGGGACAGGAATAACTATGGCTACACCTTC.

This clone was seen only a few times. The CDR3 is CASSQGYMQPQHF. The CDR3 DNA sequence: TGTGCCAGTAGTCAGGGCTATATGCAGCCCCAGCATTTT. The genes are TRBV19 and TRBJ1-5; a weak D match, TRBD1 (5 bases). This CDR3 spans 13 amino acids. V lost 5 bases and J 7 bases, leaving 12 bases between the germline ends. Per germline, CDR1 LNHDA and CDR2 SQIVND (reference sequence).